These T cell receptor beta chains were read from a single sample in a study of shared T cell receptors in the human thymus. Produced via immunoSEQ multiplex PCR; TCRdb's table is partial and in-frame only. Seen here are roughly 710,000 clones, approximately 83% observed once, and the top ten hold roughly 0.01%. The same specimen was also included in a second study, on human thymus T cells.

Sequences were obtained from thymocytes. These receptor sequences come from a girl younger than two with a congenital heart defect. CDR3s include the opening cysteine and the closing phenylalanine or tryptophan. The D gene is left open where the match is weak. Size values are once, few and many counts, or a class for expanded clones, and some rows have none.

j_gene: TRBJ2-5; abundance: few; len: 20; d_gene: TRBD2; v_gene: TRBV9; CDR3nt: TGTGCCAGCAGCGTACCAACAGATCCAAGGACTAGCGGCTACTCCGAAACCCAGTACTTC; CDR3aa: CASSVPTDPRTSGYSETQYF
j_gene: TRBJ1-3; abundance: .; len: 12; d_gene: .; v_gene: TRBV25-1; CDR3nt: TGTGCCAGCAGTGAAGAAGGGGACACCATATATTTT; CDR3aa: CASSEEGDTIYF
j_gene: TRBJ1-4; abundance: .; len: 18; d_gene: .; v_gene: TRBV4-1; CDR3nt: TGCGCCAGCAGCCAAGATGGACAGCCTAAGGAGGAGAGTGAAAAACTGTTTTTT; CDR3aa: CASSQDGQPKEESEKLFF
j_gene: TRBJ2-1; abundance: .; len: 13; d_gene: .; v_gene: TRBV11-2; CDR3nt: TGTGCCAGCCGAGGGACATTTGACAATGAGCAGTTCTTC; CDR3aa: CASRGTFDNEQFF
j_gene: TRBJ2-5; abundance: .; len: 15; d_gene: TRBD1; v_gene: TRBV27; CDR3nt: TGTGCCAGCAGTACTAGACAGGGGGCGAAGGAGACCCAGTACTTC; CDR3aa: CASSTRQGAKETQYF
j_gene: TRBJ2-7; abundance: .; len: 17; d_gene: TRBD2; v_gene: TRBV25-1; CDR3nt: TGTGCCAGCAGTGAGACGGGACTAGCGGGGCGAGGGGGGGAGCAGTACTTC; CDR3aa: CASSETGLAGRGGEQYF
j_gene: TRBJ1-2; abundance: .; len: 14; d_gene: TRBD1; v_gene: TRBV25-1; CDR3nt: TGTGCCACCTTGGACAGGGCGGGGGAGTATGGCTACACCTTC; CDR3aa: CATLDRAGEYGYTF
j_gene: TRBJ2-7; abundance: .; len: 16; d_gene: .; v_gene: TRBV4-2; CDR3nt: TGTGCCAGCAGCCCCCGGGACAGCAGGGGGGCCTACGAGCAGTACTTC; CDR3aa: CASSPRDSRGAYEQYF
j_gene: TRBJ1-2; abundance: .; len: 14; d_gene: .; v_gene: TRBV6-5; CDR3nt: TGTGCCAGCAGCCTCGACAAACAGGACTATGGCTACACCTTC; CDR3aa: CASSLDKQDYGYTF
j_gene: TRBJ1-1; abundance: .; len: 14; d_gene: TRBD1; v_gene: TRBV7-9; CDR3nt: TGTGCCAGCACCGAACCGGACAGGATCCAGGCAGCTTTCTTT; CDR3aa: CASTEPDRIQAAFF
j_gene: TRBJ1-2; abundance: .; len: 12; d_gene: .; v_gene: TRBV7-9; CDR3nt: TGTGCCAGCAGCTTCGAGGGAAAGGGCTACACCTTC; CDR3aa: CASSFEGKGYTF
j_gene: TRBJ1-5; abundance: .; len: 16; d_gene: TRBD1; v_gene: TRBV11-2; CDR3nt: TGTGCCAGCAGCTTAGGCGGGGACAGTTACAATCAGCCCCAGCATTTT; CDR3aa: CASSLGGDSYNQPQHF
j_gene: TRBJ1-2; abundance: .; len: 14; d_gene: .; v_gene: TRBV6-1; CDR3nt: TGTGCCAGCAGTGAAGCCGGGACAAACTATGGCTACACCTTC; CDR3aa: CASSEAGTNYGYTF
j_gene: TRBJ2-2; abundance: .; len: 19; d_gene: TRBD1; v_gene: TRBV5-1; CDR3nt: TGCGCCAGCAGCTTCTTCCCTTTCCTCCGGGACAGGGAGGCCGGGGAGCTGTTTTTT; CDR3aa: CASSFFPFLRDREAGELFF
j_gene: TRBJ1-5; abundance: once; len: 17; d_gene: .; v_gene: TRBV19; CDR3nt: TGTGCCAGTAGTATCCCCCGACCGGAGGTCTACAATCAGCCCCAGCATTTT; CDR3aa: CASSIPRPEVYNQPQHF
j_gene: TRBJ2-7; abundance: .; len: 10; d_gene: .; v_gene: TRBV6-6; CDR3nt: TGTGCCAGCAAGGGGTACGAGCAGTACTTC; CDR3aa: CASKGYEQYF
j_gene: TRBJ1-1; abundance: once; len: 14; d_gene: .; v_gene: TRBV5-1; CDR3nt: TGCGCCAGCAGCCCGTCGGTGAGGCGCACTGAAGCTTTCTTT; CDR3aa: CASSPSVRRTEAFF
j_gene: TRBJ1-2; abundance: .; len: 14; d_gene: TRBD1; v_gene: TRBV11-2; CDR3nt: TGTGCCAGCAGCTTAGATGGGGGGACAGATGGCTACACCTTC; CDR3aa: CASSLDGGTDGYTF
j_gene: TRBJ1-2; abundance: .; len: 20; d_gene: .; v_gene: TRBV4-3; CDR3nt: TGCGCCAGCAGCCAAGATCGCGTTCCGATTGGGTGGAGGGTCCCGTATGGCTACACCTTC; CDR3aa: CASSQDRVPIGWRVPYGYTF
j_gene: TRBJ1-2; abundance: .; len: 15; d_gene: TRBD1; v_gene: TRBV5-1; CDR3nt: TGCGCCAGCAGCTTGGTTGTTCGACAGGGGGGTGGCTACACCTTC; CDR3aa: CASSLVVRQGGGYTF
j_gene: TRBJ1-1; abundance: .; len: 15; d_gene: .; v_gene: TRBV18; CDR3nt: TGTGCCAGCTCACCACCGCGCAGGGCGACCACTGAAGCTTTCTTT; CDR3aa: CASSPPRRATTEAFF
j_gene: TRBJ2-7; abundance: .; len: 16; d_gene: TRBD2; v_gene: TRBV7-2; CDR3nt: TGTGCCAGCAGCCCCCCACGCGGGGGGGCAGCCTACGAGCAGTACTTC; CDR3aa: CASSPPRGGAAYEQYF
j_gene: TRBJ1-5; abundance: .; len: 14; d_gene: .; v_gene: TRBV19; CDR3nt: TGTGCCAGTAGTCTAAACAGGGCTTGTCAGCCCCAGCATTTT; CDR3aa: CASSLNRACQPQHF
j_gene: TRBJ2-2; abundance: .; len: 17; d_gene: .; v_gene: TRBV5-1; CDR3nt: TGCGCCAGCAGCCTGGGGTCTGGCGGATCGGACACCGGGGAGCTGTTTTTT; CDR3aa: CASSLGSGGSDTGELFF
j_gene: TRBJ2-5; abundance: .; len: 18; d_gene: TRBD2; v_gene: TRBV7-2; CDR3nt: TGTGCCAGCAGCTTAGGACTAGCGGGGGGGACCCTAAAAGAGACCCAGTACTTC; CDR3aa: CASSLGLAGGTLKETQYF
j_gene: TRBJ2-4; abundance: .; len: 15; d_gene: .; v_gene: TRBV6-6; CDR3nt: TGTGCCAGCAGATATCAGCGGAGAGCCAAAAACATTCAGTACTTC; CDR3aa: CASRYQRRAKNIQYF
j_gene: TRBJ1-1; abundance: .; len: 13; d_gene: .; v_gene: TRBV6-5; CDR3nt: TGTGCCAGCCGCTTATACAGGGACGCTGAAGCTTTCTTT; CDR3aa: CASRLYRDAEAFF
j_gene: TRBJ2-1; abundance: .; len: 18; d_gene: .; v_gene: TRBV12-5; CDR3nt: TGTGCTAGTGGTCCAACATATCCTACAGGTGGTAATTACAATGAGCAGTTCTTC; CDR3aa: CASGPTYPTGGNYNEQFF
j_gene: TRBJ2-1; abundance: .; len: 17; d_gene: TRBD1; v_gene: TRBV28; CDR3nt: TGTGCCAGCAGTTTATCCCGGGACAGGGAGGGTTACAATGAGCAGTTCTTC; CDR3aa: CASSLSRDREGYNEQFF
j_gene: TRBJ2-5; abundance: .; len: 13; d_gene: TRBD1; v_gene: TRBV28; CDR3nt: TGTGCCAGCACCCGGGACAGAAAAGAGACCCAGTACTTC; CDR3aa: CASTRDRKETQYF
j_gene: TRBJ1-4; abundance: .; len: 15; d_gene: .; v_gene: TRBV5-8; CDR3nt: TGTGCCAGCAGCTTGTTGAAAGGAAAGGGGGAAAAACTGTTTTTT; CDR3aa: CASSLLKGKGEKLFF
j_gene: TRBJ1-5; abundance: .; len: 15; d_gene: .; v_gene: TRBV19; CDR3nt: TGTGCCAGTAGTATACCAGGCGCCACGATCCAGCCCCAGCATTTT; CDR3aa: CASSIPGATIQPQHF
j_gene: TRBJ1-2; abundance: once; len: 13; d_gene: .; v_gene: TRBV5-6; CDR3nt: TGTGCCAGCAGCTTATCCAGTAACTATGGCTACACCTTC; CDR3aa: CASSLSSNYGYTF
j_gene: TRBJ2-6; abundance: .; len: 19; d_gene: .; v_gene: TRBV11-2; CDR3nt: TGTGCCAGCAGCTTATACGGAGTACAGGGTCTGGGTGGGGCCAACGTCCTGACTTTC; CDR3aa: CASSLYGVQGLGGANVLTF
j_gene: TRBJ1-1; abundance: few; len: 12; d_gene: TRBD1; v_gene: TRBV18; CDR3nt: TGTGCCAGCCGACCCGACAGGGGGGGAGCTTTCTTT; CDR3aa: CASRPDRGGAFF